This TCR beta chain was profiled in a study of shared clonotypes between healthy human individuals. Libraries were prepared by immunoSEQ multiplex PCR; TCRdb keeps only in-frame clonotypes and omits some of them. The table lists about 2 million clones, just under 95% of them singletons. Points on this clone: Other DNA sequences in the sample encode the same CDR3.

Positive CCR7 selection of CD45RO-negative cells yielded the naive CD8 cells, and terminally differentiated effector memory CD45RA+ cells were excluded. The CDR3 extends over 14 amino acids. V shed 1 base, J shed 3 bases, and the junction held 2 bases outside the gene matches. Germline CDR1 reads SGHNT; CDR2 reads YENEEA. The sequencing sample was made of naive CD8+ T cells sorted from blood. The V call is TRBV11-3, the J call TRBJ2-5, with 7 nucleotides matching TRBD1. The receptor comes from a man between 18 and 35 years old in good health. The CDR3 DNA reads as TGTGCCAGCAGCTTAGGACAGGGCAAAGAGACCCAGTACTTC. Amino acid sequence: CASSLGQGKETQYF.